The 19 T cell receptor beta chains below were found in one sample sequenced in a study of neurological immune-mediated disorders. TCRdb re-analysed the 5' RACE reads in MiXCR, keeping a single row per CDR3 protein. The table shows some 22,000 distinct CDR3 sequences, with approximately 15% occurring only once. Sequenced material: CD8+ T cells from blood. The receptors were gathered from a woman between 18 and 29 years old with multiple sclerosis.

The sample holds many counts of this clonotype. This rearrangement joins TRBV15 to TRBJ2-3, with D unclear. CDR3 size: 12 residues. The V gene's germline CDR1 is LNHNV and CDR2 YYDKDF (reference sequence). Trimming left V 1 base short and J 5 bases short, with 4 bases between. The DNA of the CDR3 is TGTGCCACCAGCAGAGGGGGAGATACGCAGTATTTT. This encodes CATSRGGDTQYF.

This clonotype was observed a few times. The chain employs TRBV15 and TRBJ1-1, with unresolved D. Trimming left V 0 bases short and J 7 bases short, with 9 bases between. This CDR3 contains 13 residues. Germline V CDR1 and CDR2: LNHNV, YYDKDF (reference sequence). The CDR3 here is CATSRDSGFEAFF. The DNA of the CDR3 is TGTGCCACCAGCAGAGATTCCGGTTTTGAAGCTTTCTTT.

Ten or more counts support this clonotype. The CDR3 bases are TGTGCCAGCAGCTTAGATGTGGACCGCTACTATGGCTACACCTTC. Translation: CASSLDVDRYYGYTF. The V and J genes are TRBV7-9 and TRBJ1-2; the D is unclear. This CDR3 has 15 amino acids. CDR1 SEHNR and CDR2 FQNEAQ come from the germline V gene (reference sequence). Trimming left V 1 base short and J 3 bases short, with 12 bases between. Variable domain in full (rest from reference TRBV7-9 and TRBJ1-2): DTGVSQNPRHKITKRGQNVTFRCDPISEHNRLYWYRQTLGQGPEFLTYFQNEAQLEKSRLLSDRFSAERPKGSFSTLEIQRTEQGDSAMYLCASSLDVDRYYGYTFGSGTRLTVV.

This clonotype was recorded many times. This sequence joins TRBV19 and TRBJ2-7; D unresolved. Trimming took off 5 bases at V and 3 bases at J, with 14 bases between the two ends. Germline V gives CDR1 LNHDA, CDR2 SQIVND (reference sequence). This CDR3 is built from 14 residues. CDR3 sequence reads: CASSPMASGYEQYF. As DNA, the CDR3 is TGTGCCAGTAGTCCGATGGCTAGTGGCTACGAGCAGTACTTC.

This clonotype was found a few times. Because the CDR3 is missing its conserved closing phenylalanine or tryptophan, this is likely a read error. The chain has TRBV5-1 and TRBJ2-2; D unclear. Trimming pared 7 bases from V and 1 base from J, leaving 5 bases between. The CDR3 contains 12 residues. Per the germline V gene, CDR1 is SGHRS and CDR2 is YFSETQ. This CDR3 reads CASLGNTGELFI. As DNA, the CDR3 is TGCGCCAGCCTGGGGAACACCGGGGAGCTGTTTATT.

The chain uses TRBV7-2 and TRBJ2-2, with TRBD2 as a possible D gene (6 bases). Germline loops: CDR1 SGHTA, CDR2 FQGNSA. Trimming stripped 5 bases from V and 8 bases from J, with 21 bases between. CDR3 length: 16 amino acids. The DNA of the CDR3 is TGTGCCAGCAGCCCCCCTGGGGGGAGGCGAGGTGGGGAGCTGTTTTTT. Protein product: CASSPPGGRRGGELFF.

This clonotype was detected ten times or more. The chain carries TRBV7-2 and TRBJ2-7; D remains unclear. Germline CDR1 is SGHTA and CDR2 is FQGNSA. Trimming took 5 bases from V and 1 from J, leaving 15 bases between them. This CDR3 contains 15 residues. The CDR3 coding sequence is TGTGCCAGCAGCCAAAGCCCCCATAAATCCTACGAGCAGTACGTC. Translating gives CASSQSPHKSYEQYV.

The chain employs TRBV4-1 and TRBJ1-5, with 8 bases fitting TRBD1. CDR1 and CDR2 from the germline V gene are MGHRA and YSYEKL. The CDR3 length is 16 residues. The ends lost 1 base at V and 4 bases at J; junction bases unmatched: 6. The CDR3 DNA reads TGCGCCAGCAGCCAAGGGTGGACAGGGCAGAATCAGCCCCAGCATTTT. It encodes CASSQGWTGQNQPQHF.

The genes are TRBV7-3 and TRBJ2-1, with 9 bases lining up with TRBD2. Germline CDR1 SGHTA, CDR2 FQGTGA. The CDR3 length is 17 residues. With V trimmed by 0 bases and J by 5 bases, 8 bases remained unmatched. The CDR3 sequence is CASSLTAAGGPNNEQFF. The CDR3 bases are TGTGCCAGCAGCTTAACGGCGGCGGGGGGGCCTAACAATGAGCAGTTCTTC.

CDR3 protein: CASSVSLAGGYNEQFF. The CDR3, as DNA: TGTGCCAGCAGCGTCAGTCTAGCGGGAGGGTACAATGAGCAGTTCTTC. The chain carries TRBV9 and TRBJ2-1; 12 nucleotides match TRBD2. The CDR3 contains 16 residues. Trimming at V came to 2 bases and at J to 4 bases, leaving 4 bases not matched to a gene. From germline, CDR1 is SGDLS and CDR2 YYNGEE. The entire variable domain, with the rest obtained from reference TRBV9 and TRBJ2-1, is as follows: DSGVTQTPKHLITATGQRVTLRCSPRSGDLSVYWYQQSLDQGLQFLIQYYNGEERAKGNILERFSAQQFPDLHSELNLSSLELGDSALYFCASSVSLAGGYNEQFFGPGTRLTVL.

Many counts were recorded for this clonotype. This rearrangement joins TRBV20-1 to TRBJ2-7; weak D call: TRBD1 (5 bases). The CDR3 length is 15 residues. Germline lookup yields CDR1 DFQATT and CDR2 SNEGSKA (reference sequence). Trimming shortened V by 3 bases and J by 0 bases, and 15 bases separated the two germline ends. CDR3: CSASIWGRSSYEQYF. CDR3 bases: TGCAGTGCTAGTATCTGGGGCCGAAGCTCCTACGAGCAGTACTTC.

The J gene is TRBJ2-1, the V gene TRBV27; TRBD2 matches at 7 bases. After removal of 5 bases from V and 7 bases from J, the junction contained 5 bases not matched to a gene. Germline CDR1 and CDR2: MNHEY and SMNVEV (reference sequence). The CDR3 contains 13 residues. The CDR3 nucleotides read TGTGCCAGCAGTGAAAGCGGGATTAATGAGCAGTTCTTC. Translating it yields CASSESGINEQFF.

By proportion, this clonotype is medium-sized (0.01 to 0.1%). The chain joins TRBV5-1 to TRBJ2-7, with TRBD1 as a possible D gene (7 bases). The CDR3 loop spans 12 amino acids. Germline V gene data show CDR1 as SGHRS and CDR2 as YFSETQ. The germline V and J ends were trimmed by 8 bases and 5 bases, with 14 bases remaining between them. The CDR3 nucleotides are TGCGCCAGGGATGACAGGGAGGACGAGCAGTACTTC. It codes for CARDDREDEQYF.

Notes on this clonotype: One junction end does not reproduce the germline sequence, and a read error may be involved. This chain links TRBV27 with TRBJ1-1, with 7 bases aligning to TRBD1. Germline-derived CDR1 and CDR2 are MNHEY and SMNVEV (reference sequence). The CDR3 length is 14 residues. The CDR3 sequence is CASSFPTGPTETFF. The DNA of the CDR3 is TGTGCCAGTAGTTTTCCGACAGGGCCCACTGAAACTTTCTTT.

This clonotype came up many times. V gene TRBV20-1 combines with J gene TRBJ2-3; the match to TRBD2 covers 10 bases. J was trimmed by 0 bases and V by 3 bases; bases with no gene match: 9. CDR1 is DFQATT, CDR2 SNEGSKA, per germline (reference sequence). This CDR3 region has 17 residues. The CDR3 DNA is TGCAGTGCTAGTACCCTAGCGGGGGCCCCGAGCACAGATACGCAGTATTTT. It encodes CSASTLAGAPSTDTQYF.

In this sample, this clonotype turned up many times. The CDR3 DNA is TGTGCCACCAGCAGAGCGACCTCGGGGATGTGGGAGGGCTACAATGAGCAGTTCTTC. Amino acids: CATSRATSGMWEGYNEQFF. The V call is TRBV15, the J call TRBJ2-1; 7 bases align to TRBD2. Germline CDR1 is LNHNV and CDR2 is YYDKDF (reference sequence). J lost 3 bases, V lost 1 base, and 15 bases had no gene match. The CDR3 is made up of 19 amino acids. Full variable domain (outside the CDR3, taken from reference TRBV15 and TRBJ2-1): DAMVIQNPRYQVTQFGKPVTLSCSQTLNHNVMYWYQQKSSQAPKLLFHYYDKDFNNEADTPDNFQSRRPNTSFCFLDIRSPGLGDTAMYLCATSRATSGMWEGYNEQFFGPGTRLTVL.

Here the CDR3 reads CASSVEGGGNQETQYF. The CDR3 DNA reads as TGTGCCAGCAGCGTAGAGGGCGGGGGCAACCAAGAGACCCAGTACTTC. The chain employs TRBV9 and TRBJ2-5, with D possibly being TRBD2 (7 bases). The CDR3 is 16 amino acids. The germline V and J ends were trimmed by 0 bases and 0 bases, with 12 bases remaining between them. Germline lookup yields CDR1 SGDLS and CDR2 YYNGEE. Full variable domain (outside the CDR3, taken from reference TRBV9 and TRBJ2-5): DSGVTQTPKHLITATGQRVTLRCSPRSGDLSVYWYQQSLDQGLQFLIQYYNGEERAKGNILERFSAQQFPDLHSELNLSSLELGDSALYFCASSVEGGGNQETQYFGPGTRLLVL.

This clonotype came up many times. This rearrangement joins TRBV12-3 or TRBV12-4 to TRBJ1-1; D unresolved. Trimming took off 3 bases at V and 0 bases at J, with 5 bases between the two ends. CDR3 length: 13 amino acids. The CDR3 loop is CASSFRVNTEAFF. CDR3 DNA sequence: TGTGCCAGCAGTTTTAGAGTGAACACTGAAGCTTTCTTT.

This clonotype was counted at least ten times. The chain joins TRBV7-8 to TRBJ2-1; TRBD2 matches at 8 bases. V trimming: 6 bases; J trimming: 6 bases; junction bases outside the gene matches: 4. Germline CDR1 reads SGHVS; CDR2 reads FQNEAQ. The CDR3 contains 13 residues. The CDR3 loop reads CASRHGTSNEQFF. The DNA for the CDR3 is TGTGCCAGCAGACACGGGACTAGCAATGAGCAGTTCTTC.